This TCR beta chain was observed in a study of response to subunit inactivated influenza vaccine (dated by TCRdb to the late 2010s). Looking at the study overall: Deep quantitative profiling of the T cell receptor repertoire was used in the study to follow responses to a trivalent subunit inactivated influenza vaccine.

The library was made by RT-PCR. Instrument used: Illumina HiSeq 2500. TCRdb trimmed public reads at Q25 via fastp, called clones via MiXCR and kept in-frame beta chains. Each CDR3 protein gets just one entry, which takes the most common genes and DNA from the rows behind it. The sample includes hundreds of thousands of distinct CDR3 sequences, with around a sixth observed a single time. The ten biggest clones cover around a tenth of the sample. The germline V gene encodes CDR1 MNHEY and CDR2 SVGAGI. From the cysteine up to the phenylalanine, the CDR3 has a length of 14 residues. Only CDR3 DNA remains: 42 bases, in frame from the first base. The V end gives up 2 bases and the J end 3 bases, leaving 4 bases in the junction not matched to a gene. Note on this clonotype: The specificity of this receptor is unknown. The record has no base qualities; no much larger clone is one base away.

Broader findings and caveats from the paper: According to the authors, only a limited number of new T cells may be recruited by each seasonal influenza vaccination.

This TCR was sampled from a man aged 45-60 years who received an inactivated influenza vaccine. Donor details come from another sample of the same person, matched by shared clones. Sequenced here: PBMCs from blood, sampled 11 to 12 days after vaccination. The V gene is TRBV6-5 and the J gene is TRBJ2-7, with 7 junctional bases fitting TRBD2. The DNA sequence is given as TGTGCCAGCAGTTACGAGCGGGGAAGCTACGAGCAGTACTTC. It encodes CASSYERGSYEQYF.